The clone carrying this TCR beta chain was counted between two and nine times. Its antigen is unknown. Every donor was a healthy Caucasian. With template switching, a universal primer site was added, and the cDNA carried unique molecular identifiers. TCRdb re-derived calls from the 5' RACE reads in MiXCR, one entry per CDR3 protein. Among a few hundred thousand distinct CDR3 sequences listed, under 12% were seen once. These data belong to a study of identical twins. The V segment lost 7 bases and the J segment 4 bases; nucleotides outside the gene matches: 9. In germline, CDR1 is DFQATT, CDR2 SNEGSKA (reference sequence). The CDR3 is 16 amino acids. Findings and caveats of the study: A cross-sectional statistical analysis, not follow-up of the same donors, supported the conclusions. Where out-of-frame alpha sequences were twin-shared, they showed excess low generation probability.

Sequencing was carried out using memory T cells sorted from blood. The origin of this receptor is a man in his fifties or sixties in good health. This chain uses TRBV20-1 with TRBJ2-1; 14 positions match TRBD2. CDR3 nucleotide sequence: TGCAGTGTTAGCTCGAGGACTAGCGGGGGGTACAATGAGCAGTTCTTC. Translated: CSVSSRTSGGYNEQFF.